This T cell receptor (beta chain) was recovered during a study of technical replicates of blood from a few donors (dated by TCRdb to about 2017). The library was prepared using the immunoSEQ multiplex PCR assay. TCRdb retrieved this table from immuneACCESS and kept in-frame rearrangements only. Not all clones are present; in checked studies, unresolved V genes account for under half, and no reason is known for the remainder. A total of over 50,000 clones appear in this sample, just under 95% of them only once. Less than 5.5% of the sample goes to the ten largest clones. A remark on this clone: Its antigen is still unknown. Nothing much larger sits one base from this clone, and base qualities are not available.

The receptor was isolated from a human donor in good health. Some clones in this sample may be carry-over from other donors' samples. Sequenced sample: PBMCs.

The DNA is TGTGCCAGCAACCGGCAGGGGAACACCGGGGAGCTGTTTTTT. This is translated as CASNRQGNTGELFF. The chain employs TRBV9 and TRBJ2-2; 5 matching bases give a weak D call of TRBD1. The germline ends are 10 bases apart after V is trimmed by 6 bases and J by 1 base. CDR1 and CDR2 are drawn from the germline V gene: SGDLS, YYNGEE. The CDR3, cysteine through phenylalanine, is 14 amino acids long. CDR3 DNA is the only sequence kept; it has 42 bases, read in frame from the first base.